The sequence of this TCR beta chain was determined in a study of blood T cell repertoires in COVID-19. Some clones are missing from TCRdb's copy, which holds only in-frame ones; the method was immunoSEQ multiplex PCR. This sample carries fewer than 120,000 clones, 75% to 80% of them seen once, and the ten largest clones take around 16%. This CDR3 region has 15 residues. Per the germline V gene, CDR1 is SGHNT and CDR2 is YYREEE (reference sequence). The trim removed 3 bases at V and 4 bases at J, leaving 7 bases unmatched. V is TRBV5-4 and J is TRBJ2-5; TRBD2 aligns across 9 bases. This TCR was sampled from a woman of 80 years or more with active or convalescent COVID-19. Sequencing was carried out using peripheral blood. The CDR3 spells CASSSAGGPGETQYF. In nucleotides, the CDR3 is TGTGCCAGCAGCTCCGCGGGAGGGCCTGGAGAGACCCAGTACTTC.